The rows below give T cell receptor beta chains drawn from one sample of a study of cytomegalovirus exposure and HLA in healthy donors. Sequencing used immunoSEQ multiplex PCR; TCRdb keeps in-frame clones, though not all of them. The data hold 150,000 to 200,000 clones, with over 70% observed a single time. The sample was PBMCs. The receptors originated from a woman aged 40-49 years in good health and CMV-seropositive. CDR3s leave out the opening cysteine and the closing phenylalanine or tryptophan.

j_call | v_call | cdr3_aa
TRBJ1-1 | TRBV5-4 | ASSLVGMNTEAF
TRBJ2-5 | TRBV7-2 | ASSLEWGGTQY
TRBJ2-7 | TRBV6-6 | ARKYAPYEQY
TRBJ2-3 | TRBV6-1 | ASSERGGLSPDTQY
TRBJ2-4 | TRBV5-4 | ASSLNRDLAKNSQY
. | TRBV7-2 | ASSLGPGVYEQY
TRBJ1-2 | TRBV28 | AEQDPYNYGYT
TRBJ1-2 | TRBV9 | ASTSNNYGYT
TRBJ2-1 | TRBV28 | ASSLPGGGNVYNEQF
TRBJ1-3 | TRBV19 | ASSIQGGGNTIY
TRBJ1-4 | TRBV28 | ASSNQGAFEKLF
TRBJ2-7 | TRBV6-5 | ASSYSAGRSYEQY
TRBJ2-5 | TRBV5-4 | ASSLDTSGGSGTQY
TRBJ2-1 | TRBV2 | ASRRGADNEQF
TRBJ1-1 | TRBV2 | ASRAGTGYMNTEAF
TRBJ2-7 | TRBV6-1 | ASSGFEGLPYEQY
TRBJ2-2 | TRBV30 | AWSVVSGGTGELF
TRBJ2-5 | TRBV18 | ASSQTSQETQY
TRBJ2-6 | TRBV27 | ASSLSWDRFSGANGLT
TRBJ2-7 | TRBV6-5 | ASSPTGYEQY
TRBJ2-7 | TRBV29-1 | SVDSGSEQY
TRBJ1-4 | TRBV10-3 | AISKGSRESNEKLF
TRBJ2-1 | TRBV5-4 | ASSPFLGTGYNEQF
TRBJ1-6 | TRBV27 | ASSLTDRGISPLH
TRBJ2-5 | TRBV4-1 | ASSQDKGSSGPQETQY
TRBJ2-6 | TRBV4-1 | ASSLRGAAGANGLT
TRBJ1-2 | TRBV6-5 | ASSYGAEGDYT
TRBJ2-6 | TRBV25-1 | ASRAGANVLT
TRBJ2-7 | TRBV29-1 | SVGSGYEQY
TRBJ2-1 | TRBV19 | ASSIQGGSNEQF
TRBJ2-2 | TRBV19 | ASSIDNRRTGELF